The entry below gives a single T cell receptor (beta chain) sequence along with its context. The sample is drawn from a study of blood T cell repertoires in COVID-19. Overall study: The samples span acute and convalescent COVID-19 from the United States, Italy and Spain.

This CDR3 contains 13 residues. V lost 1 base, J lost 5 bases, and 4 bases lay in between. Germline values: CDR1 SGHTS, CDR2 YDEGEE. Authors' methods: Estimation of nucleated cell counts relied on the amplification of reference gene primers. Sequencing was performed with immunoSEQ multiplex PCR; in TCRdb, only in-frame clones are kept and a portion is missing. V and J calls and clone size are copied from that table; D and trimming were computed from the DNA. The table includes about 300,000 clones, over 85% detected once. The clonotype was recovered from a woman aged 30 to 39 with COVID-19, enrolled during active disease. The sequenced sample consisted of peripheral blood. The chain recombines TRBV5-8 with TRBJ1-6; D unclear. This CDR3 is CASSLTHNSPLHF. In DNA form, the CDR3 reads TGTGCCAGCAGCTTGACTCATAATTCACCCCTCCACTTT.